These T cell receptor beta chains were read from a single sample in a study of PD-L1 blockade in urothelial cancer. Repertoires were generated with immunoSEQ multiplex PCR, while TCRdb's copy carries only in-frame clones and drops some. The sample consists of about 91,000 clones, 83% of them appearing once. Material: PBMCs, obtained around atezolizumab (anti-PD-L1) treatment. Receptors originate from a man in his 70s with urothelial cancer. Each CDR3 is given with its conserved first and last residue. A D gene is named only where the DNA matches it firmly. Clone size appears in some rows only: once, few, many, or a class for an expanded clone.

j_call d_call clone_size cdr3_length v_call cdr3_nt cdr3_aa
TRBJ2-7 NA NA 13 TRBV11-3 TGTGCCAGCAGCTTAGGTGTTGAGTACGAGCAGTACTTC CASSLGVEYEQYF
TRBJ2-7 TRBD1 NA 15 TRBV6-1 TGTGCCAGCAGTGATATAGGGACAGGGATCTACGAGCAGTACTTC CASSDIGTGIYEQYF
TRBJ1-1 NA NA 14 TRBV6-1 TGTGCCAGCAGTGAGACTAGACTGAACACTGAAGCTTTCTTT CASSETRLNTEAFF
TRBJ1-2 NA NA 14 TRBV5-4 TGTGCCAGCAGTCCCGGGACTCATTCCTATGGCTACACCTTC CASSPGTHSYGYTF
TRBJ2-2 NA NA 12 TRBV5-1 TGCGCCAGCAGCTTGGGCGGCGGGGAGCTGTTTTTT CASSLGGGELFF
TRBJ1-2 NA NA 15 TRBV7-2 TGTGCCAGCAGCTACTCCCCAACAGGTTCCTATGGCTACACCTTC CASSYSPTGSYGYTF
TRBJ2-2 TRBD2 NA 20 TRBV29-1 TGCAGCGTTGCAAACCCCGGGACTAGCGGGGGGGGAAGGAACACCGGGGAGCTGTTTTTT CSVANPGTSGGGRNTGELFF
TRBJ2-7 TRBD2 NA 15 TRBV7-2 TGTGCCAGCAGCTTAGCGCCGGGGGGAACCTACGAGCAGTACTTC CASSLAPGGTYEQYF
TRBJ2-7 TRBD2 NA 15 TRBV6-5 TGTGCCAGCAGTTCACAAGCGGGAGACTCCTACGAGCAGTACTTC CASSSQAGDSYEQYF
TRBJ2-7 TRBD1 once 14 TRBV6-5 TGTGCCAGCAGTCTGGACAGGGCTACCTACGAGCAGTACTTC CASSLDRATYEQYF
TRBJ2-7 TRBD1 NA 11 TRBV2 TGTGCCAGCCATGGACAGGGCGAGCAGTACTTC CASHGQGEQYF
TRBJ2-1 TRBD2 NA 15 TRBV5-1 TGCGCCAGCAGCTTGGTTACTAGCGGGGGGAGTGAGCAGTTCTTC CASSLVTSGGSEQFF
TRBJ2-1 NA NA 15 TRBV19 TGTGCCAGTAGTAGCCAGGGTGTAGGATACAATGAGCAGTTCTTC CASSSQGVGYNEQFF
TRBJ2-5 NA once 16 TRBV15 TGTGCCACCAGCAGAGATCTCCGGAGCGGGCAAGAGACCCAGTACTTC CATSRDLRSGQETQYF
TRBJ2-2 NA few 17 TRBV5-1 TGCGCCAGCAGCTTGCAGTCGCGGATTACGAACACCGGGGAGCTGTTTTTT CASSLQSRITNTGELFF
TRBJ2-7 TRBD2 NA 15 TRBV10-2 TGCGCCAGCAGTGTTAGCGGGGGGTCCCGGCGCGAGCAGTACTTC CASSVSGGSRREQYF
TRBJ2-3 NA few 16 TRBV5-5 TGTGCCAGCAGCTTGGGTCGTAGCGCAAGCACAGATACGCAGTATTTT CASSLGRSASTDTQYF
TRBJ2-3 TRBD2 NA 17 TRBV5-1 TGCGCCAGCAGCCCTTCTACTAGCGGCGGGCTCCCAGATACGCAGTATTTT CASSPSTSGGLPDTQYF
TRBJ1-2 NA few 16 TRBV18 TGTGCCAGCTCCCCCCCGGAGGGGGGGCGATTGGTAGGCTACACCTTC CASSPPEGGRLVGYTF
TRBJ2-3 TRBD2 NA 14 TRBV30 TGTGCCTGGAGTTTTCTAGCGGGAGTAGATACGCAGTATTTT CAWSFLAGVDTQYF
TRBJ1-2 NA NA 13 TRBV5-6 TGTGCCAGCAGCTTGGGGGGTGAGGGAGGCTACACCTTC CASSLGGEGGYTF
TRBJ1-1 TRBD1 NA 13 TRBV7-8 TGTGCCAGCAGCCGCACCAGGGGGCGGGAAGCTTTCTTT CASSRTRGREAFF
TRBJ1-5 TRBD1 NA 14 TRBV5-5 TGTGCCAGCAGCTTGACAGGGGGACCCCAGCCCCAGCATTTT CASSLTGGPQPQHF